This T cell receptor (beta chain) was identified in a study of blood T cells in healthy people across ages. Then a second PCR, running roughly 7 to 11 cycles, was carried out with a sample-barcoded 5' primer and a J-beta primer mix. TCRdb reprocessed the 5' RACE reads with MiXCR, giving one entry per CDR3 protein. Of 750,000 to 950,000 distinct CDR3 sequences detected, approximately 53% appear once; the ten largest clones hold 40% to 50%. Sequencing was done on a sample of blood. This clonotype was obtained from a man older than 75 in good health.

CDR3 amino acids: CASSQEGTYNSPLHF. The CDR3, as DNA: TGTGCCAGCAGCCAAGAGGGGACGTATAATTCACCCCTCCACTTT. The chain recombines TRBV4-2 with TRBJ1-6; tentatively, D is TRBD1 (5 bases). The CDR3 totals 15 residues. V dropped 0 bases and J dropped 4 bases, with 7 bases sitting between them. In germline, CDR1 is LGHNA, CDR2 YNFKEQ.